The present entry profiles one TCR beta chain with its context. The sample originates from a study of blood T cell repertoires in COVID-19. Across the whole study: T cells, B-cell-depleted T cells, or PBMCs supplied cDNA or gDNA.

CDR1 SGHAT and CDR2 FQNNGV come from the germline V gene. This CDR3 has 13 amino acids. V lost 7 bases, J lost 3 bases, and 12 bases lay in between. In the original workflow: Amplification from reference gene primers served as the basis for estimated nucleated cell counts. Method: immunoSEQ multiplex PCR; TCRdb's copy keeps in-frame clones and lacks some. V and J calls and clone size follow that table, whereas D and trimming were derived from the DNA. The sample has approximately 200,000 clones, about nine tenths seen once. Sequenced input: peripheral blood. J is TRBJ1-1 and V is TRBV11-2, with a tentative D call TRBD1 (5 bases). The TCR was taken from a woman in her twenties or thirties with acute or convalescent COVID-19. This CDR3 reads CASNLGLDTEAFF. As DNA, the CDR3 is TGTGCCAGCAATCTGGGGCTGGACACTGAAGCTTTCTTT.